This T cell receptor beta chain was retrieved from a study of cytomegalovirus exposure and HLA in healthy donors. Study findings and constraints: Exclusion applied to some V segments, including TRBV6-2 and TRBV6-3, as they were indistinguishable.

Of note for this clone: Its antigen is unidentified.

The ends were cut back, 4 bases at V and 7 bases at J, with 11 bases in the middle. The CDR3 spans 13 residues. The germline V gene encodes CDR1 MNHEY and CDR2 SMNVEV (reference sequence). The PCR used 60 Vbeta and 13 Jbeta primers. The table came from immunoSEQ multiplex PCR; TCRdb's copy has only in-frame clones and leaves some out. Among approximately 38,000 clones listed, 80% to 90% were seen once. The sequence was obtained from a woman in her late teens or twenties in good health and CMV-seronegative. Sequencing was performed on PBMCs. The J gene is TRBJ1-5, the V gene TRBV27; a possible D gene is TRBD1 (5 bases). CDR3 DNA: TGTGCCAGCAGTTGGGGGGATGGCCAGCCCCAGCATTTT. Translating it yields CASSWGDGQPQHF.